These T cell receptor beta chains were read from a single sample in a study of cytomegalovirus exposure and HLA in healthy donors. The table came from immunoSEQ multiplex PCR; TCRdb's copy has only in-frame clones and leaves some out. The data show about 160,000 clones, around four fifths seen once. The sequenced sample consisted of PBMCs. The receptors stem from a man aged 45-65 years in good health and CMV-seropositive. The CDR3 runs from the conserved cysteine through the conserved F or W. A D gene is named only where the DNA matches it firmly. Clone size is stated in some rows and not others, as once, few, many or a class when expanded.

V gene,clone size,J gene,D gene,CDR3 DNA,CDR3 protein
TRBV10-3,NA,TRBJ2-7,NA,TGTGCCATCAGCCCCCGACTAGAGAGCTCCTACGAGCAGTACTTC,CAISPRLESSYEQYF
TRBV30,few,TRBJ2-7,TRBD1,TGTGCCTGGAGTGGTCGCGGCAGGGGGCGACCCTACGAGCAGTACTTC,CAWSGRGRGRPYEQYF
TRBV2,few,TRBJ1-1,NA,TGTGCCAGCAGTGGACAGGTGAACACTGAAGCTTTCTTT,CASSGQVNTEAFF
TRBV29-1,NA,TRBJ1-2,NA,TGCAGCGTTGCGGGTCAGGGGATGGCCTTACATGGCTACACCTTC,CSVAGQGMALHGYTF
TRBV5-4,NA,TRBJ2-2,TRBD2,TGTGCCAGCAGCTCGACTAGCGGGAGGAACACCGGGGAGCTGTTTTTT,CASSSTSGRNTGELFF
TRBV5-6,NA,TRBJ1-2,NA,TGTGCCAGCAGCTTCGGCGGAGGCTACACCTTC,CASSFGGGYTF
TRBV19,NA,TRBJ1-4,NA,TGTGCCAGTACCCCGGGACAACGTAATGAAAAACTGTTTTTT,CASTPGQRNEKLFF
TRBV7-9,NA,TRBJ2-1,NA,TGTTCCAGCAGCCCCTATCTTTCGGTGTACAATGAGCAGTTCTTC,CSSSPYLSVYNEQFF
TRBV6-1,NA,TRBJ2-7,TRBD1,TGTGCCAGCAGTGAAATCTACGGGACAGGCTACGAGCAGTACTTC,CASSEIYGTGYEQYF
TRBV11-2,once,TRBJ2-2,NA,TGTGCCAGCAAGGGGACCGGGGAGCTGTTTTTT,CASKGTGELFF
TRBV30,NA,TRBJ2-2,NA,TGTGCCTGGAGGGGCGGGACTCAGAACACCGGGGAGCTGTTTTTT,CAWRGGTQNTGELFF
TRBV7-2,NA,TRBJ1-2,NA,TGTGCCAGCAGCTTAGGCCCCGGACAACCAGGTGATGGCTACACCTTC,CASSLGPGQPGDGYTF
TRBV5-1,NA,TRBJ2-5,TRBD1,TGCGCCAGCAGCTTGGGGGACAGGGAACGGGAGACCCAGTACTTC,CASSLGDRERETQYF
TRBV11-2,NA,TRBJ2-6,TRBD2,TGTGCCAGCAGCTCTTATCGGGAGGAAGCTGGGGCCAACGTCCTGACTTTC,CASSSYREEAGANVLTF